These 5 T cell receptor beta chains came from one sample sequenced in a study of blood T cell repertoires in COVID-19. TCRdb's copy holds only in-frame clones and misses some; the assay was immunoSEQ multiplex PCR. Of under 350,000 clones listed, 75% to 90% are singletons. Sequencing used peripheral blood. Receptors originate from a man aged 40-55 years with acute or convalescent COVID-19.

This chain joins TRBV7-9 and TRBJ2-7; possibly TRBD1 for D (5 bases). V lost 1 base and J lost 5, with 21 bases in between. The length of the CDR3 is 17 residues. CDR1 is SEHNR, CDR2 FQNEAQ, per germline (reference sequence). For the CDR3, the DNA is TGTGCCAGCAGCTTAGGAGGTGTCAGGGTGTTAAGGAACGAGCAGTACTTC. Translating it yields CASSLGGVRVLRNEQYF.

This clone was detected once. This chain uses TRBV4-1 with TRBJ2-7; TRBD1 agrees at 11 bases. Germline CDR1 MGHRA, CDR2 YSYEKL. The CDR3 sequence is 14 residues long. J lost 5 bases, V lost 4 bases, and 4 bases had no gene match. CDR3 in DNA: TGCGCCAGCAGCCCCTGGACAGGGGGCGACGAGCAGTACTTC. It codes for CASSPWTGGDEQYF.

The V call is TRBV5-1, the J call TRBJ1-6; D remains ambiguous. The CDR3 loop spans 14 amino acids. With 4 bases removed from V and 9 bases from J, the gap between germline ends came to 14 bases. Germline lookup yields CDR1 SGHRS and CDR2 YFSETQ. CDR3 sequence reads: CASSPVQAGSPLHF. CDR3 bases: TGCGCCAGCAGCCCGGTTCAGGCGGGTTCACCCCTCCACTTT.

This chain links TRBV7-6 with TRBJ2-7; 12 bases map to TRBD1. This CDR3 spans 16 amino acids. CDR1 SGHVS and CDR2 FNYEAQ come from the germline V gene. With 6 bases clipped from V and 6 bases from J, the junction kept 12 bases outside the gene matches. The CDR3 protein is CASSLPGTGGGGEQYF. The CDR3 bases are TGTGCCAGCAGTCTCCCTGGGACAGGGGGCGGCGGCGAGCAGTACTTC. Drawing the rest from reference TRBV7-6 and TRBJ2-7, the complete variable domain is GAGVSQSPRYKVTKRGQDVALRCDPISGHVSLYWYRQALGQGPEFLTYFNYEAQQDKSGLPNDRFSAERPEGSISTLTIQRTEQRDSAMYRCASSLPGTGGGGEQYFGPGTRLTVT.

The V and J genes are TRBV2 and TRBJ1-2; D gene unclear. The CDR3 consists of 11 residues. Trimming cost V 5 bases and J 5 bases, with 6 bases left between them. In germline, CDR1 is SNHLY, CDR2 FYNNEI. The CDR3 region is CASSPYYGYTF. DNA of the CDR3: TGTGCCAGCAGTCCTTATTATGGCTACACCTTC.